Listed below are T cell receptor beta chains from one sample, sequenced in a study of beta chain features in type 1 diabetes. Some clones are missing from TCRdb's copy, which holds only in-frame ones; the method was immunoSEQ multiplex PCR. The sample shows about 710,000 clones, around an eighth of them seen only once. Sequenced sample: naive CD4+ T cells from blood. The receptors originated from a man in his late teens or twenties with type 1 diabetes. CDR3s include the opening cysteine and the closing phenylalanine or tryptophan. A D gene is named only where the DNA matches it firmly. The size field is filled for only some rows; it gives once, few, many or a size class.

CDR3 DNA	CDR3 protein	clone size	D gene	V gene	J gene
TGCAGCGCTAAAACCCAAGGGGACACTGAAGCTTTCTTT	CSAKTQGDTEAFF	few	-	TRBV29-1	TRBJ1-1
TGTGCCAGCAGCTTGTGGACTAGCGGGATGGACGAGCAGTACTTC	CASSLWTSGMDEQYF	few	TRBD2	TRBV7-9	TRBJ2-7
TGCAGCGTTGAGCGGACTAGCACAGATACGCAGTATTTT	CSVERTSTDTQYF	-	-	TRBV29-1	TRBJ2-3
TGTGCCAGCAGCTTAGTGGGAGACATAGGGGGTGAAACGCAGTATTTT	CASSLVGDIGGETQYF	-	-	TRBV7-2	TRBJ2-3
TGTGCCAGCAGTGAATTATGGACAGGGGGGAACACCGGGGAGCTGTTTTTT	CASSELWTGGNTGELFF	-	TRBD1	TRBV6-1	TRBJ2-2
TGTGCCAGTAGTACCTCCGGGACTTGGAACGAGCAGTACTTC	CASSTSGTWNEQYF	few	-	TRBV19	TRBJ2-7
TGTGCCAGCAGCTTAGGAGGGCAGGGATGGGGTCAGCCCCAGCATTTT	CASSLGGQGWGQPQHF	few	-	TRBV7-2	TRBJ1-5
TGTGCCAGCAGCTTACCCCGGGTCTTAATGGGTGAGCAGTTCTTC	CASSLPRVLMGEQFF	few	-	TRBV7-9	TRBJ2-1
TGCAGCGTTGCCCGAGACGCTACAGATACGCAGTATTTT	CSVARDATDTQYF	few	-	TRBV29-1	TRBJ2-3
TGCAGCGGCGGGAGGGCCGGGACAGATACGCAGTATTTT	CSGGRAGTDTQYF	few	TRBD2	TRBV29-1	TRBJ2-3